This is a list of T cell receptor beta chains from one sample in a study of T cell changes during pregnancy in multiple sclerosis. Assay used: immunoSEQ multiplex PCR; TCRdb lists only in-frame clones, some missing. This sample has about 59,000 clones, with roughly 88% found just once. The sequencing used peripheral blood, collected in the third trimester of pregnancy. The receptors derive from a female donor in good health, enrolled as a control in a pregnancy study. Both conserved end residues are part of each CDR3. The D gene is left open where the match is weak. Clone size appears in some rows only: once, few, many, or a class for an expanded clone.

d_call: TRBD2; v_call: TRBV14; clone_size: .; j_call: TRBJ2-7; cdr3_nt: TGTGCCAGCAGCCATTGGGACTACTACTACGAGCAGTACTTC; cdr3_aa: CASSHWDYYYEQYF
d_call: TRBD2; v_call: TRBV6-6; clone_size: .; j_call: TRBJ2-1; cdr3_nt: TGTGCCAGCAGCCCGGGACTAGCGGGGCGCAATGAGCAGTTCTTC; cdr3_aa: CASSPGLAGRNEQFF
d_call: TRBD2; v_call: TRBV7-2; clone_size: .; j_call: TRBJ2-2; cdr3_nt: TGTGCCAGCAGCCCAAGCGGGACCCCCACCGGGGAGCTGTTTTTT; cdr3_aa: CASSPSGTPTGELFF
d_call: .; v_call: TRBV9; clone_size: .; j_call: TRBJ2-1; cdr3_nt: TGTGCCAGCAGCGTAGATCAATACAATGAGCAGTTCTTC; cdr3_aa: CASSVDQYNEQFF
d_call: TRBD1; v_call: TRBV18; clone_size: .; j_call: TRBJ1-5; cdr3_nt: TGTGCCAGCTCACCCGGGACAGGGGGCAGCAATCAGCCCCAGCATTTT; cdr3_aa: CASSPGTGGSNQPQHF
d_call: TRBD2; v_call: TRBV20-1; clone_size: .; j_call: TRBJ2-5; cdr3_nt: TGCAGTGCCTGGGGGGGGACCCAGTACTTC; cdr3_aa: CSAWGGTQYF
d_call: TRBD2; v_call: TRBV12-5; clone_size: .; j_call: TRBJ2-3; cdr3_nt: TGTGCTAGTGGCCAACTAGCGGGAGGGAAGCATACGCAGTATTTT; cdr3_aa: CASGQLAGGKHTQYF
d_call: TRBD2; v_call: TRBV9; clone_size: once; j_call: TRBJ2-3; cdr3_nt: TGTGCCAGCAGCGGGACTAGCGGGGCCCCACCTACGCAGTATTTT; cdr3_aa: CASSGTSGAPPTQYF
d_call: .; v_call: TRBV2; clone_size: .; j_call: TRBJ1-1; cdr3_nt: TGTGCCAGCAGTGAAACAATGGGGTCAGTCGGGGGCACTGAAGCTTTCTTT; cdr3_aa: CASSETMGSVGGTEAFF
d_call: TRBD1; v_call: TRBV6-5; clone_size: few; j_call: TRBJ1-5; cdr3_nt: TGTGCCAGCAGCTCCGACAGGGATTTGCAGCCCCAGCATTTT; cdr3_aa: CASSSDRDLQPQHF
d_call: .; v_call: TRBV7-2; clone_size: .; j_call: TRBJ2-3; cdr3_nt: TGTGCCAGCAGCCCCGGACTAATAGGGACAGATACGCAGTATTTT; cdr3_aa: CASSPGLIGTDTQYF
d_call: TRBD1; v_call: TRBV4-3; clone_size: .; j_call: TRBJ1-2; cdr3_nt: TGCGCCAGCAGCCACTCCAGCCGGGACAGGGGAGGTTATGGCTACACCTTC; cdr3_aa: CASSHSSRDRGGYGYTF
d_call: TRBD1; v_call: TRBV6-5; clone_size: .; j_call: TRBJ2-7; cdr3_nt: TGTGCCAGCCGGGACAGCCCCTACGAGCAGTACTTC; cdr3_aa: CASRDSPYEQYF
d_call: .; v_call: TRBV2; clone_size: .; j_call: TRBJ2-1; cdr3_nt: TGTGCCGTACGGGTAACGGGAACTATTGAGCAGTTCTTC; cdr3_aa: CAVRVTGTIEQFF
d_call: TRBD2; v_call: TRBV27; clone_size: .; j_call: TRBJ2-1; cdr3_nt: TGTGTCACGAGCGGGGCTTACAATGAGCAGTTCTTC; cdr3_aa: CVTSGAYNEQFF
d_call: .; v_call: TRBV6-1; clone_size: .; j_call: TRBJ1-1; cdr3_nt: TGTGCCATCTTTGGACAGTTGAACACTGAAGCTTTCTTT; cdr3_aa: CAIFGQLNTEAFF
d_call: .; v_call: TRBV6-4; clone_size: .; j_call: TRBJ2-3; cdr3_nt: TGTGCCAGCAGTGACGGCCACCGCACAGATACGCAGTATTTT; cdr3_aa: CASSDGHRTDTQYF
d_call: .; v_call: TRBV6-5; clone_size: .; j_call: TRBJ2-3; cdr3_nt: TGTGCCAGCAGTTACCTACTAGCAGATACGCAGTATTTT; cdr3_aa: CASSYLLADTQYF
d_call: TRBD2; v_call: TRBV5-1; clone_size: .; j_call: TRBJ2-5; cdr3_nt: TGCGCCAGCAGCCTCCCCACTAGCGGGGGCAGGGAGACCCAGTACTTC; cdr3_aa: CASSLPTSGGRETQYF
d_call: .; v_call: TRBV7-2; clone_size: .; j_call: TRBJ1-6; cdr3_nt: TGTGCCAGCAGCCTTCTTGGGGGGGCGTCAGATTCACCCCTCCACTTT; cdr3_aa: CASSLLGGASDSPLHF
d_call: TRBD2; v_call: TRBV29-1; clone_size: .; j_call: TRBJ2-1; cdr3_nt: TGCAGCGTTCTACCGACTAGCGGGGCGCATGAGCAGTTCTTC; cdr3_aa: CSVLPTSGAHEQFF
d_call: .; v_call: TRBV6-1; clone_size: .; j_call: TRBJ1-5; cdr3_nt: TGTGCCAGCAGGGATCAGAGGTATAGCAATCAGCCCCAGCATTTT; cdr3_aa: CASRDQRYSNQPQHF